Each of the 10 T cell receptor beta chains below was sequenced from the same sample in a study of cytomegalovirus exposure and HLA in healthy donors. Clones were read by immunoSEQ multiplex PCR, and TCRdb kept only the in-frame ones, dropping some. The sample records around 190,000 clones, around 85% being singletons. Sequenced sample: PBMCs. All receptors come from a man younger than 30 in good health and CMV-seropositive.

The chain joins TRBV29-1 to TRBJ2-1; 10 bases are a match to TRBD2. The CDR3 length is 12 residues. From germline, CDR1 is SQVTM and CDR2 ANQGSEA. V lost 6 bases, J lost 10 bases, and 6 bases stayed unmatched. The CDR3 DNA reads as TGCAGCGTAGCGGGGGGGGGTGACGAGCAGTTCTTC. Its protein product is CSVAGGGDEQFF.

The rearrangement joins TRBV16 to TRBJ2-3; 11 bases align to TRBD2. This CDR3 region has 15 residues. Losses at the gene ends were 2 bases for V and 6 bases for J; bases not matched to a gene: 4. CDR1 and CDR2 (germline): KGHSY, FQNENV. The CDR3 sequence is CASSQLAGGHDTQYF. In DNA, the CDR3 is TGTGCCAGCAGCCAACTAGCGGGAGGACACGATACGCAGTATTTT.

This clone occurred a few times. The chain carries TRBV7-3 and TRBJ2-3, with TRBD2 matching 7 bases. This CDR3 has 16 residues. The germline CDR1 and CDR2 sequences are SGHTA and FQGTGA. Germline trimming cut 8 bases from V and 0 bases from J; bases unmatched to any gene: 11. CDR3 region: CASGGGTFSSTDTQYF. The CDR3 DNA reads as TGTGCCAGCGGGGGGGGGACCTTCTCTAGCACAGATACGCAGTATTTT.

This chain connects TRBV18 to TRBJ1-2; possibly TRBD1 for D (6 bases). V was shortened by 6 bases and J by 5 bases, with 13 bases between the two germline ends. Germline CDR1 KGHSH, CDR2 LQKENI. The CDR3 contains 13 residues. The CDR3: CASSPGEGYGYTF. DNA of the CDR3: TGTGCCAGCTCCCCAGGGGAGGGGTATGGCTACACCTTC.

This clone was recorded only once. The chain uses TRBV5-1 and TRBJ2-1, with 13 bases matching TRBD2. CDR3 length equals 17 residues. J lost 3 bases, V lost 4 bases, and 7 bases had no gene match. Germline V gene sequence: CDR1 SGHRS, CDR2 YFSETQ. CDR3 DNA: TGCGCCAGCAGCATCGGACTAGCGGGAGAAGACTACAATGAGCAGTTCTTC. This gives the protein CASSIGLAGEDYNEQFF.

In this sample, this clone turned up once. The chain links TRBV2 to TRBJ1-4; 7 bases map to TRBD1. The CDR3 runs to 14 residues. Trimming at V came to 7 bases and at J to 8 bases, leaving 10 bases not matched to a gene. Germline CDR1 is SNHLY and CDR2 is FYNNEI. This CDR3 reads CASTSAGGREKLFF. In DNA, the CDR3 is TGTGCCAGCACCTCGGCAGGGGGACGGGAAAAACTGTTTTTT. The variable domain in full, completed from reference TRBV2 and TRBJ1-4, reads EPEVTQTPSHQVTQMGQEVILRCVPISNHLYFYWYRQILGQKVEFLVSFYNNEISEKSEIFDDQFSVERPDGSNFTLKIRSTKLEDSAMYFCASTSAGGREKLFFGSGTQLSVL.

The chain joins TRBV18 to TRBJ1-5; D remains unclear. The CDR3 extends over 15 amino acids. Germline V gene data show CDR1 as KGHSH and CDR2 as LQKENI. Trimming removed 3 bases from V and 4 bases from J, with 13 bases in between. CDR3 in amino acids: CASSPRGGENQPQHF. CDR3 nucleotide sequence: TGTGCCAGCTCACCGCGGGGTGGGGAAAATCAGCCCCAGCATTTT.

V is TRBV27 and J is TRBJ1-5; D unclear. The CDR3 extends over 14 amino acids. Per the germline V gene, CDR1 is MNHEY and CDR2 is SMNVEV (reference sequence). Between the trimmed V and J ends, which lost 2 bases and 7 bases, there was a span of 12 bases. CDR3 protein: CASSLRPTSQPQHF. CDR3 bases: TGTGCCAGCAGTTTACGCCCAACTTCGCAGCCCCAGCATTTT.

This clone was seen just once. The V and J genes are TRBV28 and TRBJ2-3; TRBD1 aligns across 8 bases. Germline V gives CDR1 MDHEN, CDR2 SYDVKM. CDR3 length equals 19 residues. Trimming removed 6 bases from V and 5 bases from J; junction bases left unmatched: 22. The CDR3 bases are TGTGCCAGCAGACAGGGTGATCGGAGCAGGGGGCTTTTGCAAGATACGCAGTATTTT. The encoded protein is CASRQGDRSRGLLQDTQYF.

The chain uses TRBV7-9 and TRBJ1-1, with TRBD1 matching over 7 bases. CDR3 size: 14 residues. V shed 4 bases and J 6 bases; nucleotides not matched to a gene: 8. From germline, CDR1 is SEHNR and CDR2 FQNEAQ (reference sequence). The CDR3 here is CASSSLTGRSEAFF. In nucleotides, the CDR3 is TGTGCCAGCAGCTCTCTGACAGGGAGGTCTGAAGCTTTCTTT.